The TCR beta chain under discussion was sequenced for a study of T cell responses to AZD1222 COVID-19 vaccine. Repertoires were generated with immunoSEQ multiplex PCR, while TCRdb's copy carries only in-frame clones and drops some. This sample yields around 100,000 clones, of which 75% to 95% are seen a single time; about 48% belongs to the top ten. The V end lost 8 bases, the J end lost 0 bases, and 14 bases lay between the germline ends. The CDR3 is 14 residues long. The germline V gene encodes CDR1 SGHTA and CDR2 FQGNSA. This specimen was peripheral blood, taken on day 0 of AZD1222 vaccination. This clonotype was obtained from an adult in good health. The J gene is TRBJ2-7, the V gene TRBV7-2; D is possibly TRBD1 (6 bases). The CDR3 loop reads CASQTGLSSYEQYF. CDR3 coding DNA: TGTGCCAGCCAGACAGGTTTAAGCTCCTACGAGCAGTACTTC.